Shown below are 31 T cell receptor beta chains from a single sample sequenced in a study of beta chain features in type 1 diabetes. General study results and limits: Type 1 diabetes patients had TCRB CDR3s that were shorter (moderately but significantly so) in all four CD4+ subsets.

These receptors have no known antigen. Every bit of the isolated RNA underwent reverse transcription, so sequencing read expressed TCRB transcripts. TCRdb's copy holds only in-frame clones and misses some; the assay was immunoSEQ multiplex PCR. The sample shows fewer than 55,000 clones, around 45% of them seen only once. The sequenced sample consisted of Tregs from blood. All receptors derive from a man between 25 and 39 years old with type 1 diabetes.

The V call is TRBV7-6, the J call TRBJ2-2; a weak D match, TRBD2 (5 bases). The germline gives CDR1 SGHVS, CDR2 FNYEAQ. The CDR3 consists of 14 residues. With 5 bases removed from V and 5 bases from J, the gap between germline ends came to 12 bases. The CDR3 protein is CASSRTEGTGELFF. In DNA form, the CDR3 reads TGTGCCAGCAGCAGAACCGAGGGTACCGGGGAGCTGTTTTTT.

The chain combines TRBV5-1 with TRBJ1-2, with D possibly being TRBD1 (5 bases). The V end lost 0 bases, the J end lost 5 bases, and 14 bases lay between the germline ends. CDR3 length: 15 amino acids. In germline, CDR1 is SGHRS, CDR2 YFSETQ. This CDR3 reads CASSLAGGKRYGYTF. For the CDR3, the DNA is TGCGCCAGCAGCTTGGCCGGGGGAAAGAGGTATGGCTACACCTTC.

This clone was counted once. The V gene is TRBV7-3, the J gene TRBJ2-3, with 7 positions matching TRBD2. Looked up from germline, CDR1 is SGHTA and CDR2 is FQGTGA. J was trimmed by 3 bases and V by 3 bases; bases with no gene match: 3. There are 14 residues in the CDR3. CDR3 sequence reads: CASSLGSGTDTQYF. For the CDR3, the DNA is TGTGCCAGCAGCTTGGGTAGCGGGACAGATACGCAGTATTTT.

V gene TRBV4-1 combines with J gene TRBJ2-2; D not resolved. Germline values: CDR1 MGHRA, CDR2 YSYEKL. The CDR3 is 15 amino acids. Trimming stripped 5 bases from V and 1 base from J, with 11 bases between. The DNA of the CDR3 is TGCGCCAGCAGCTCGCCTAGAGTGAACACCGGGGAGCTGTTTTTT. Translation: CASSSPRVNTGELFF.

The gene calls are TRBV5-1 and TRBJ2-2, with 9 bases matching TRBD2. Looked up from germline, CDR1 is SGHRS and CDR2 is YFSETQ. The J segment lost 0 bases and the V segment lost 3 bases, leaving 9 bases of the junction unmatched. The CDR3 runs 18 residues. The CDR3 nucleotides read TGCGCCAGCAGCTCGGCTGGACGACTAGCGGCGAACACCGGGGAGCTGTTTTTT. This gives the protein CASSSAGRLAANTGELFF.

This clone was detected once. CDR3 residues: CASSEALGGYQPQHF. The CDR3, as DNA: TGTGCCAGCAGTGAAGCGTTGGGGGGGTATCAGCCCCAGCATTTT. The rearrangement links TRBV2 to TRBJ1-5, with D perhaps TRBD1 (5 bases). CDR1 is SNHLY, CDR2 FYNNEI, per germline. Deletions cut 0 bases from V and 5 bases from J, with 11 bases between. There are 15 residues in the CDR3.

This clone was picked up one time. This chain connects TRBV18 to TRBJ2-1, with D unresolved. CDR1 is KGHSH, CDR2 LQKENI, per germline. The CDR3 spans 13 residues. Deletions cut 3 bases from V and 5 bases from J, with 8 bases between. CDR3 in amino acids: CASSPVLNNEQFF. Written as DNA, the CDR3 is TGTGCCAGCTCACCCGTACTAAACAATGAGCAGTTCTTC. The full variable domain, its missing parts supplied by reference TRBV18 and TRBJ2-1, is NAGVMQNPRHLVRRRGQEARLRCSPMKGHSHVYWYRQLPEEGLKFMVYLQKENIIDESGMPKERFSAEFPKEGPSILRIQQVVRGDSAAYFCASSPVLNNEQFFGPGTRLTVL.

This clone was observed a few times. The chain is built from TRBV28 and TRBJ2-2; 7 bases fit TRBD2. Trimming took 5 bases from V and 5 from J; bases not matched to a gene: 11. Germline V lookup: CDR1 MDHEN, CDR2 SYDVKM. CDR3 length equals 16 residues. CDR3 in amino acids: CASSDTKRGGTGELFF. As DNA, the CDR3 is TGTGCCAGCAGTGACACGAAGCGGGGAGGAACCGGGGAGCTGTTTTTT.

This clone was found a few times. V is TRBV9 and J is TRBJ2-3, with 8 bases that match TRBD2. Looked up from germline, CDR1 is SGDLS and CDR2 is YYNGEE. The CDR3 covers 15 residues. Unmatched junction bases numbered 8, after V lost 8 bases and J lost 0 bases. As DNA, the CDR3 is TGTGCCAGTAATTCCGGGAGGGTTAGCACAGATACGCAGTATTTT. Its protein is CASNSGRVSTDTQYF. Variable domain in full (rest from reference TRBV9 and TRBJ2-3): DSGVTQTPKHLITATGQRVTLRCSPRSGDLSVYWYQQSLDQGLQFLIQYYNGEERAKGNILERFSAQQFPDLHSELNLSSLELGDSALYFCASNSGRVSTDTQYFGPGTRLTVL.

The chain is built from TRBV7-2 and TRBJ2-6; D call uncertain. Trimming removed 3 bases at V and 0 bases at J, with 6 bases between. The germline V gene encodes CDR1 SGHTA and CDR2 FQGNSA. The CDR3 totals 15 residues. The CDR3 loop is CASSFQSSGANVLTF. The CDR3 coding sequence is TGTGCCAGCAGCTTCCAGTCCTCTGGGGCCAACGTCCTGACTTTC.

The gene calls are TRBV18 and TRBJ2-7; D is possibly TRBD1 (5 bases). Trimming took 4 bases from V and 9 from J, leaving 13 bases between them. This CDR3 has 12 residues. CDR1 is KGHSH, CDR2 LQKENI, per germline. For the CDR3, the DNA is TGTGCCAGCTCACTCGAAGGGGTCGGGCAGTACTTC. This encodes CASSLEGVGQYF.

There are a few counts of this clone. The rearrangement links TRBV18 to TRBJ2-7, with D possibly TRBD1 on 5 matching bases. There are 15 residues in the CDR3. Per germline, CDR1 KGHSH and CDR2 LQKENI. V lost 5 bases and J lost 6, with 20 bases in between. The CDR3 nucleotides read TGTGCCAGCTCAGGGAAGGGGCAATCCTATGGCGAGCAGTACTTC. This encodes CASSGKGQSYGEQYF.

The chain carries TRBV7-6 and TRBJ1-1; unclear D gene. Trimming stripped 1 base from V and 4 bases from J, with 13 bases between. Looked up from germline, CDR1 is SGHVS and CDR2 is FNYEAQ. The CDR3 has 15 amino acids. CDR3 residues: CASSLDPEGGTEAFF. As DNA, the CDR3 is TGTGCCAGCAGCTTAGATCCGGAGGGAGGCACTGAAGCTTTCTTT. The whole variable domain, remainder taken from reference TRBV7-6 and TRBJ1-1, is GAGVSQSPRYKVTKRGQDVALRCDPISGHVSLYWYRQALGQGPEFLTYFNYEAQQDKSGLPNDRFSAERPEGSISTLTIQRTEQRDSAMYRCASSLDPEGGTEAFFGQGTRLTVV.

This clone has more than one count but fewer than ten. The CDR3 DNA follows: TGTGCCAGCAGCGTAGCCTCTAGCGGGAGTCGTGAGCAGTTCTTC. Its protein product is CASSVASSGSREQFF. V is TRBV9 and J is TRBJ2-1; 10 bases are shared with TRBD2. This CDR3 region has 15 residues. Germline CDR1 SGDLS, CDR2 YYNGEE. The V gene end was trimmed by 0 bases and the J gene end by 9 bases; junction bases not matched to a gene: 6.

This clone has only a few counts. V is TRBV5-1 and J is TRBJ2-7; TRBD2 is a possible D gene (6 bases). In germline, CDR1 is SGHRS, CDR2 YFSETQ. The V gene lost 10 bases and the J gene lost 6 bases, with 23 bases spanning the gap. The CDR3 has 14 residues. The CDR3, as DNA: TGCGCCCCCTCTCGGGGGATCGAGGTGAGCGAGCAGTACTTC. Protein sequence: CAPSRGIEVSEQYF.

With regard to this clone: A junction boundary mismatches the germline segment, possibly from a read error. The J gene is TRBJ2-7, the V gene TRBV5-1, with D perhaps matching TRBD2 (6 bases). The CDR3 loop spans 13 amino acids. Germline V lookup: CDR1 SGHRS, CDR2 YFSETQ. This chain's CDR3 is CASRLGLNYEQYF. The CDR3 coding sequence is TGCGCCAGCAGGTTGGGACTGAACTACGAGCAGTACTTC.

This clone was seen just once. CDR3 DNA sequence: TGTGCCAGCAGCCTGGACAGGCAAGAGACCCAGTACTTC. It is translated as CASSLDRQETQYF. The chain couples TRBV11-2 to TRBJ2-5; 7 bases map to TRBD1. Germline V gene sequence: CDR1 SGHAT, CDR2 FQNNGV. CDR3 length: 13 residues. With V trimmed by 5 bases and J by 2 bases, 2 bases remained unmatched.

The chain carries TRBV13 and TRBJ2-7, with D uncertain. CDR1 is PRHDT and CDR2 is FYEKMQ in the germline V gene (reference sequence). V lost 5 bases to trimming and J lost 3 bases, with 14 bases between them. This CDR3 is 14 amino acids long. Written as DNA, the CDR3 is TGTGCCAGCAGCCAGATGGCACGCCACTACGAGCAGTACTTC. It is translated as CASSQMARHYEQYF.

This chain connects TRBV5-5 to TRBJ1-2, with a tentative D call TRBD1 (6 bases). There are 15 residues in the CDR3. From germline, CDR1 is SGHKS and CDR2 YYEKEE (reference sequence). The V end lost 0 bases, the J end lost 1 base, and 10 bases lay between the germline ends. The CDR3 region is CASSLAGAGNYGYTF. The CDR3 DNA follows: TGTGCCAGCAGCTTGGCAGGGGCCGGTAACTATGGCTACACCTTC.

The chain employs TRBV28 and TRBJ1-4; a weak D match, TRBD1 (6 bases). CDR3 size: 14 residues. Germline assignment: CDR1 MDHEN and CDR2 SYDVKM. V lost 4 bases and J 4 bases, leaving 10 bases between the germline ends. The CDR3 coding sequence is TGTGCCAGCAGTTACAGGGCGGGTAATGAAAAACTGTTTTTT. Translating it yields CASSYRAGNEKLFF.

The chain carries TRBV7-2 and TRBJ2-1, with D maybe TRBD2 (6 bases). Germline V gene data show CDR1 as SGHTA and CDR2 as FQGNSA. The CDR3 has 15 amino acids. V lost 7 bases, J lost 6 bases, and 19 bases lay in between. The CDR3 DNA reads TGTGCCAGCAACTGGGGACTGAGAGGCGGCAATGAGCAGTTCTTC. As protein: CASNWGLRGGNEQFF.

V gene TRBV4-3 combines with J gene TRBJ2-5; D may be TRBD1 (6 bases). CDR3 length equals 13 residues. Trimming shortened V by 4 bases and J by 2 bases, and 8 bases separated the two germline ends. Germline V gene lookup returns CDR1 LGHNA and CDR2 YSLEER. This CDR3 is CASSLGTQETQYF. CDR3 bases: TGCGCCAGCAGCCTTGGGACACAAGAGACCCAGTACTTC.

The chain is built from TRBV2 and TRBJ1-6; 7 bases agree with TRBD1. The CDR3 is made up of 14 amino acids. The trim removed 11 bases at V and 6 bases at J, leaving 10 bases unmatched. Germline V CDR1 and CDR2: SNHLY, FYNNEI. The CDR3 sequence: CASEETGINSPLHF. The CDR3, as DNA: TGTGCCTCAGAAGAGACAGGGATTAATTCACCCCTCCACTTT.

This sequence joins TRBV18 and TRBJ1-5; 10 nucleotides agree with TRBD1. Unmatched junction bases numbered 10, after V lost 4 bases and J lost 7 bases. There are 16 residues in the CDR3. Germline V lookup: CDR1 KGHSH, CDR2 LQKENI. CDR3 in amino acids: CASSQSGTGAGQPQHF. CDR3 nucleotides: TGTGCCAGCTCACAATCCGGGACAGGGGCGGGACAGCCCCAGCATTTT.

J is TRBJ1-1 and V is TRBV7-9; possible D gene TRBD1, 6 bases. V lost 5 bases and J lost 1, with 11 bases in between. Per germline, CDR1 SEHNR and CDR2 FQNEAQ (reference sequence). The CDR3 totals 14 residues. The CDR3 loop is CASSVGQQNTEAFF. The CDR3 nucleotides read TGTGCCAGCAGCGTCGGACAGCAGAACACTGAAGCTTTCTTT.

This chain links TRBV30 with TRBJ1-5; no clear D. The CDR3 sequence is 13 residues long. Germline values: CDR1 GTSNPN, CDR2 SVGIG (reference sequence). Trimming took 0 bases from V and 7 from J, leaving 10 bases between them. The CDR3 protein is CAWSVLPEQPQHF. The CDR3 DNA follows: TGTGCCTGGAGTGTTCTTCCGGAGCAGCCCCAGCATTTT.

This clone was counted only a few times. This chain links TRBV7-9 with TRBJ1-1; D is perhaps TRBD1 (5 bases). V lost 2 bases and J 0 bases, leaving 19 bases between the germline ends. Germline V lookup: CDR1 SEHNR, CDR2 FQNEAQ (reference sequence). The CDR3 is 18 amino acids. CDR3 residues: CASSLIPTDTHMNTEAFF. CDR3 bases: TGTGCCAGCAGCTTAATCCCCACGGACACACACATGAACACTGAAGCTTTCTTT.

This chain joins TRBV7-3 and TRBJ1-2; 8 positions agree with TRBD1. With 1 base clipped from V and 5 bases from J, the junction kept 12 bases outside the gene matches. The germline gives CDR1 SGHTA, CDR2 FQGTGA. CDR3 length: 17 amino acids. CDR3 in DNA: TGTGCCAGCAGCTTAATCACTCACCGGGACAGGCCTTATGGCTACACCTTC. It yields the protein CASSLITHRDRPYGYTF.

This clone was observed a few times. The chain couples TRBV6-6 to TRBJ2-1; 9 bases are a match to TRBD2. Germline values: CDR1 MNHNY, CDR2 SVGAGI (reference sequence). With 6 bases clipped from V and 2 bases from J, the junction kept 2 bases outside the gene matches. The CDR3 is made up of 14 amino acids. DNA for the CDR3: TGTGCCAGCAGCCGACTAGCGGCCTACAATGAGCAGTTCTTC. Protein: CASSRLAAYNEQFF.

This clone has more than one count but fewer than ten. The chain employs TRBV6-1 and TRBJ1-1; D gene unclear. Germline values: CDR1 MNHNS, CDR2 SASEGT. The CDR3 covers 12 residues. V lost 5 bases to trimming and J lost 1 base, with 5 bases between them. The CDR3 sequence is CASSSWNTEAFF. CDR3 nucleotide sequence: TGTGCCAGCAGTTCTTGGAACACTGAAGCTTTCTTT.

This clone was detected a few times. The CDR3 loop is CASSRSWAGTDTQYF. DNA for the CDR3: TGCGCCAGCAGCCGATCTTGGGCTGGCACAGATACGCAGTATTTT. The chain employs TRBV5-1 and TRBJ2-3; no clear D gene. Germline CDR1 and CDR2: SGHRS and YFSETQ. This CDR3 is 15 amino acids long. Deletions cut 4 bases from V and 1 base from J, with 13 bases between.